The 2 T cell receptor beta chains below were found in one sample sequenced in a study of immune characterization of retroperitoneal liposarcoma. MiXCR, run by TCRdb on the PCR reads, gives a single entry per CDR3 protein. The table has 9,500 to 14,000 distinct CDR3 sequences, around 26% seen once. The specimen was tumor tissue. The receptors come from a female donor with retroperitoneal liposarcoma.

In its sample, this clonotype is medium-sized (0.01 to 0.1%). The J gene is TRBJ2-2, the V gene TRBV7-2; TRBD2 aligns across 11 bases. Per germline, CDR1 SGHTA and CDR2 FQGNSA. The J segment lost 0 bases and the V segment lost 5 bases, leaving 8 bases of the junction unmatched. This CDR3 region has 18 residues. The CDR3 DNA reads as TGTGCCAGCAGCCCCGACCGACTAGCGGGGACGAACACCGGGGAGCTGTTTTTT. It encodes CASSPDRLAGTNTGELFF.

This clonotype has just a few counts. The chain recombines TRBV7-6 with TRBJ1-6; weak D call: TRBD1 (6 bases). V was shortened by 1 base and J by 7 bases, with 11 bases between the two germline ends. This CDR3 has 15 residues. Germline CDR1 and CDR2: SGHVS and FNYEAQ. CDR3 coding DNA: TGTGCCAGCAGCTTAGTCGGTCAGGGGAATTCACCCCTCCACTTT. Its protein product is CASSLVGQGNSPLHF.